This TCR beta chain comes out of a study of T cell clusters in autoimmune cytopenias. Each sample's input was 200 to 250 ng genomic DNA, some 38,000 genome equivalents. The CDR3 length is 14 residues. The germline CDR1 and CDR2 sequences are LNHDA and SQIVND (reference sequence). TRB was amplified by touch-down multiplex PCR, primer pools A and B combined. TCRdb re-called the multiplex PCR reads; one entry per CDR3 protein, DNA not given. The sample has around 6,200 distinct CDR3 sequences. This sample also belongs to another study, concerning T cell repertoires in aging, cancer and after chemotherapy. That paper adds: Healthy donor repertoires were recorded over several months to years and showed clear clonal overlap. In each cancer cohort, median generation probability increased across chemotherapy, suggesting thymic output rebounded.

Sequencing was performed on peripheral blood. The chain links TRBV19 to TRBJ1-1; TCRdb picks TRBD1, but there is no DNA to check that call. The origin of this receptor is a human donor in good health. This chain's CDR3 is CAIRFGAGRNEAFF. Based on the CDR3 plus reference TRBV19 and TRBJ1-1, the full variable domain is DGGITQSPKYLFRKEGQNVTLSCEQNLNHDAMYWYRQDPGQGLRLIYYSQIVNDFQKGDIAEGYSVSREKKESFPLTVTSAQKNPTAFYLCAIRFGAGRNEAFFGQGTRLTVV.